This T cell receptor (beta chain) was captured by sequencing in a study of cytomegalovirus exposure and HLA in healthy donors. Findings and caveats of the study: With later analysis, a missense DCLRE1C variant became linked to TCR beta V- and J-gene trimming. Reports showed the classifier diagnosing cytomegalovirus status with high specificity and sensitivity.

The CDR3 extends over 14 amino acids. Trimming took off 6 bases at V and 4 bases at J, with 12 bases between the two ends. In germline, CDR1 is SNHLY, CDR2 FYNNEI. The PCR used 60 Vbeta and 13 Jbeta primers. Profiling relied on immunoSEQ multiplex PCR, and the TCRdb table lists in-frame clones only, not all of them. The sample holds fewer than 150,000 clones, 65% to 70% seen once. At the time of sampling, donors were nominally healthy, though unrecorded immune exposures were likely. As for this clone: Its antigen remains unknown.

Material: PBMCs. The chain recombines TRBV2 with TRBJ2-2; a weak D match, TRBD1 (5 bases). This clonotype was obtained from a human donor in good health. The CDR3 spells CASSGQGSTGELFF. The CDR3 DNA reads TGTGCCAGCAGCGGGCAGGGTTCCACCGGGGAGCTGTTTTTT.